A single sample gave rise to the 7 T cell receptor beta chains below, sequenced in a study of blood T cell repertoires in COVID-19. Using immunoSEQ multiplex PCR, the repertoire was profiled, and TCRdb retains in-frame clones only, with some absent. The table lists about 120,000 clones, 85% to 90% of them singletons. What was sequenced was peripheral blood. The receptors originated from a man aged 60 to 69 with acute or convalescent COVID-19.

The chain has TRBV28 and TRBJ1-2, with 9 bases that match TRBD1. The CDR3 is 14 residues long. Germline V gene data show CDR1 as MDHEN and CDR2 as SYDVKM. Trimming removed 5 bases from V and 5 bases from J; junction bases left unmatched: 6. Written as DNA, the CDR3 is TGTGCCAGCAGTGATCCAGGGACAGGGTATGGCTACACCTTC. It codes for CASSDPGTGYGYTF.

The chain has TRBV2 and TRBJ2-1; 7 bases align to TRBD2. The CDR3 consists of 14 residues. In germline, CDR1 is SNHLY, CDR2 FYNNEI. Trimming cost V 5 bases and J 8 bases; bases outside gene matches: 9. CDR3 amino acids: CASSFGTRGDEQFF. CDR3 sequence (DNA): TGTGCCAGCAGTTTCGGGACCCGGGGGGATGAGCAGTTCTTC.

The chain combines TRBV6-2 or TRBV6-3 with TRBJ2-1, with 13 bases identical to TRBD2. The CDR3 loop spans 18 amino acids. Germline-derived CDR1 and CDR2 are MNHEY and SVGEGT. V was pared by 5 bases and J by 4 bases, with 11 bases of the junction left unmatched. The CDR3 DNA is TGTGCCAGCAGTAATTTACTAGCGGGAGGGCCGAGGTACAATGAGCAGTTCTTC. Its protein product is CASSNLLAGGPRYNEQFF.

The chain combines TRBV7-2 with TRBJ1-3, with D possibly being TRBD1 (6 bases). CDR1 is SGHTA, CDR2 FQGNSA, per germline. The CDR3 has 15 amino acids. Trimming cost V 4 bases and J 2 bases, with 12 bases left between them. The CDR3 DNA sequence: TGTGCCAGCAGCTCAAACAGGGTCCCTGGAAACACCATATATTTT. It translates to CASSSNRVPGNTIYF.

The V gene is TRBV15, the J gene TRBJ1-1, with 7 bases that match TRBD1. V was clipped by 9 bases and J by 3 bases; unmatched bases: 7. The CDR3 is made up of 13 amino acids. CDR1 is LNHNV and CDR2 is YYDKDF in the germline V gene (reference sequence). The CDR3 nucleotides read TGTGCCACGACAGGGCGGGAGGACACTGAAGCTTTCTTT. Translated: CATTGREDTEAFF.

The V and J genes are TRBV19 and TRBJ2-7, with 14 bases matching TRBD2. The CDR3 loop spans 18 amino acids. Germline assignment: CDR1 LNHDA and CDR2 SQIVND (reference sequence). V trimming: 7 bases; J trimming: 0 bases; junction bases outside the gene matches: 11. Here the CDR3 DNA reads TGTGCCAGTACCGGTTTCGGGACTAGCGGGGGAAGCTCCTACGAGCAGTACTTC. Translated, it gives CASTGFGTSGGSSYEQYF.

The chain employs TRBV5-4 and TRBJ2-7, with D perhaps TRBD1 (6 bases). Germline-derived CDR1 and CDR2 are SGHNT and YYREEE (reference sequence). V lost 4 bases and J lost 6, with 14 bases in between. The CDR3 covers 13 residues. The CDR3 sequence is CASSNNRQAEQYF. The CDR3, as DNA: TGTGCCAGCAGCAACAATCGACAGGCCGAGCAGTACTTC.